The 27 T cell receptor beta chains listed next were all sequenced from one sample in a study of cytomegalovirus exposure and HLA in healthy donors. 60 Vbeta and 13 Jbeta primers were used in PCR. The assay was immunoSEQ multiplex PCR, and TCRdb's table has in-frame clones only and misses some. The table lists approximately 220,000 clones, less than 85% of them singletons. Specimen: PBMCs. All receptors derive from a man aged 18-30 years in good health and CMV-seronegative.

V gene TRBV11-2 combines with J gene TRBJ2-1; no reliable D call. The CDR3 is made up of 12 amino acids. The V and J ends lost 3 bases and 7 bases respectively, with 7 bases between them. Germline loops: CDR1 SGHAT, CDR2 FQNNGV. The CDR3 protein is CASSFGRNEQFF. In nucleotides, the CDR3 is TGTGCCAGCAGCTTTGGTCGGAATGAGCAGTTCTTC. Filled out from reference TRBV11-2 and TRBJ2-1, the complete variable domain reads EAGVAQSPRYKIIEKRQSVAFWCNPISGHATLYWYQQILGQGPKLLIQFQNNGVVDDSQLPKDRFSAERLKGVDSTLKIQPAKLEDSAVYLCASSFGRNEQFFGPGTRLTVL.

Here the CDR3 DNA reads TGTGCCAGCAGCTTGGAAGACAGGGGAAGCTACACCTTC. Translated: CASSLEDRGSYTF. The chain has TRBV5-6 and TRBJ1-2; 8 nucleotides agree with TRBD1. Germline assignment: CDR1 SGHDT and CDR2 YYEEEE. The trim removed 0 bases at V and 9 bases at J, leaving 4 bases unmatched. The CDR3 spans 13 residues.

The rearrangement uses TRBV7-9 and TRBJ2-1; D is possibly TRBD2 (6 bases). Germline V gene sequence: CDR1 SEHNR, CDR2 FQNEAQ (reference sequence). This CDR3 spans 15 amino acids. Trimming removed 5 bases from V and 8 bases from J, with 19 bases in between. The CDR3 loop is CASSIRVGGMDEQFF. CDR3 coding DNA: TGTGCCAGCAGCATCAGAGTGGGGGGTATGGATGAGCAGTTCTTC.

The CDR3 sequence is CASSLSAGGSTEAFF. In DNA form, the CDR3 reads TGTGCCAGCAGTTTATCGGCAGGGGGGAGCACTGAAGCTTTCTTT. The chain joins TRBV28 to TRBJ1-1; 7 bases are shared with TRBD1. The CDR3 extends over 15 amino acids. The germline V gene encodes CDR1 MDHEN and CDR2 SYDVKM. With 1 base clipped from V and 4 bases from J, the junction kept 6 bases outside the gene matches.

The chain joins TRBV14 to TRBJ2-7; 7 nucleotides agree with TRBD1. Germline V lookup: CDR1 SGHDN, CDR2 FVKESK. This CDR3 is 15 amino acids long. Losses at the gene ends were 4 bases for V and 2 bases for J; bases not matched to a gene: 8. The CDR3 protein is CASSPHGTVPYEQYF. The CDR3 nucleotides read TGTGCCAGCAGCCCCCATGGGACAGTGCCCTACGAGCAGTACTTC.

This rearrangement joins TRBV10-3 to TRBJ1-2, with D possibly being TRBD1 (5 bases). The CDR3 covers 18 residues. The germline V gene encodes CDR1 ENHRY and CDR2 SYGVKD. Trimming stripped 0 bases from V and 5 bases from J, with 22 bases between. CDR3 in DNA: TGTGCCATCAGTGAGTCGACCCGGGGAGGCCCGGGGGGGTATGGCTACACCTTC. Its translation is CAISESTRGGPGGYGYTF.

The rearrangement uses TRBV19 and TRBJ1-2; 11 nucleotides agree with TRBD1. CDR3 length: 15 amino acids. Germline CDR1 is LNHDA and CDR2 is SQIVND (reference sequence). Unmatched junction bases numbered 6, after V lost 5 bases and J lost 4 bases. CDR3 in DNA: TGTGCCAGTAGTGCGCGGACAGGGGGCGTCTATGGCTACACCTTC. Its protein product is CASSARTGGVYGYTF.

As regards this clone: A read error may account for a junction end that differs from germline. Additional DNA sequences in this sample encode the identical CDR3. The chain has TRBV19 and TRBJ1-2, with TRBD1 matching over 7 bases. This CDR3 spans 14 amino acids. Germline V gene sequence: CDR1 LNHDA, CDR2 SQIVND (reference sequence). The CDR3 nucleotides are TGTGCCAGTAGGGACCCCGGGACAGTTCGTGGCTATACCTTC. Its protein is CASRDPGTVRGYTF. Using reference TRBV19 and TRBJ1-2 for the parts outside the CDR3, the full variable domain is DGGITQSPKYLFRKEGQNVTLSCEQNLNHDAMYWYRQDPGQGLRLIYYSQIVNDFQKGDIAEGYSVSREKKESFPLTVTSAQKNPTAFYLCASRDPGTVRGYTFGSGTRLTVV.

The CDR3 coding sequence is TGTGCCAGCAGTTCTACTAGCGGGAGTTACAATGAGCAGTTCTTC. Its translation is CASSSTSGSYNEQFF. This rearrangement joins TRBV9 to TRBJ2-1, with 11 positions matching TRBD2. The V and J ends lost 5 bases and 4 bases, in that order; junction bases with no gene match: 5. CDR3 size: 15 residues. Germline loops: CDR1 SGDLS, CDR2 YYNGEE.

This clone turned up a few times. This sequence joins TRBV7-3 and TRBJ2-2; TRBD1 matches 8 bases. The V gene's germline CDR1 is SGHTA and CDR2 FQGTGA. The CDR3 totals 16 residues. V was pared by 5 bases and J by 5 bases, with 10 bases of the junction left unmatched. CDR3: CASSMAGTGVTGELFF. The CDR3 bases are TGTGCCAGCAGCATGGCCGGGACAGGAGTAACCGGGGAGCTGTTTTTT.

The gene calls are TRBV11-2 and TRBJ2-7, with D tentatively TRBD2 (5 bases). Per germline, CDR1 SGHAT and CDR2 FQNNGV. Trimming left V 8 bases short and J 2 bases short, with 10 bases between. This CDR3 is built from 12 residues. CDR3 nucleotides: TGTGCCAGCTCGGACTTCCCCTACGAGCAGTACTTC. This translates into CASSDFPYEQYF.

This clone was seen a few times. The chain uses TRBV6-5 and TRBJ2-1, with D tentatively TRBD2 (6 bases). V lost 0 bases and J 2 bases, leaving 11 bases between the germline ends. CDR1 MNHEY and CDR2 SVGAGI come from the germline V gene. CDR3 size: 16 residues. CDR3: CASSYSFGSPYNEQFF. The DNA of the CDR3 is TGTGCCAGCAGTTACTCGTTCGGGAGTCCCTACAATGAGCAGTTCTTC.

V usage is TRBV5-1 and J usage is TRBJ1-2, with 12 nucleotides matching TRBD1. V was clipped by 1 base and J by 4 bases; unmatched bases: 14. CDR1 and CDR2 (germline): SGHRS, YFSETQ. The CDR3 length is 19 residues. CDR3: CASSLITGTGGPIGYGYTF. CDR3 in DNA: TGCGCCAGCAGCTTGATTACTGGGACAGGGGGCCCCATTGGCTATGGCTACACCTTC.

This clone was counted between two and nine times. V and J are TRBV5-1 and TRBJ2-1, with TRBD2 identical over 7 bases. CDR3 length equals 15 residues. Germline V gives CDR1 SGHRS, CDR2 YFSETQ. V lost 2 bases, J lost 7 bases, and 9 bases stayed unmatched. The CDR3 nucleotides are TGCGCCAGCAGCTTCACGGGAGGACCTGAAAATGAGCAGTTCTTC. This gives the protein CASSFTGGPENEQFF.

This clone was counted a few times. The chain links TRBV13 to TRBJ2-6; D is possibly TRBD1 (6 bases). The CDR3 extends over 18 amino acids. Germline V CDR1 and CDR2: PRHDT, FYEKMQ (reference sequence). Trimming cost V 2 bases and J 0 bases, with 14 bases left between them. The CDR3 reads CASSLSPGALSGANVLTF. The CDR3 DNA sequence: TGTGCCAGCAGCTTATCCCCAGGGGCTCTCTCTGGGGCCAACGTCCTGACTTTC.

This clone was recorded only once. The chain uses TRBV15 and TRBJ2-3; perhaps TRBD2 as D (6 bases). The germline CDR1 and CDR2 sequences are LNHNV and YYDKDF (reference sequence). With 11 bases removed from V and 1 base from J, the gap between germline ends came to 13 bases. The length of the CDR3 is 13 residues. CDR3 DNA sequence: TGTGCCTCGCGGGAAGAAGGCACAGATACGCAGTATTTT. It translates to CASREEGTDTQYF.

The chain couples TRBV11-2 to TRBJ2-1; TRBD1 might be the D (5 bases). This CDR3 has 14 residues. Germline CDR1 is SGHAT and CDR2 is FQNNGV. Trimming took off 2 bases at V and 8 bases at J, with 13 bases between the two ends. The CDR3 reads CASSLRIGADEQFF. As DNA, the CDR3 is TGTGCCAGCAGCTTAAGAATAGGGGCCGATGAGCAGTTCTTC. Variable domain in full (rest from reference TRBV11-2 and TRBJ2-1): EAGVAQSPRYKIIEKRQSVAFWCNPISGHATLYWYQQILGQGPKLLIQFQNNGVVDDSQLPKDRFSAERLKGVDSTLKIQPAKLEDSAVYLCASSLRIGADEQFFGPGTRLTVL.

This rearrangement joins TRBV7-2 to TRBJ2-5; TRBD1 aligns across 7 bases. Germline CDR1 is SGHTA and CDR2 is FQGNSA. The CDR3 runs to 16 residues. Unmatched junction bases numbered 7, after V lost 0 bases and J lost 3 bases. The CDR3: CASSLALGTAKETQYF. The CDR3 DNA is TGTGCCAGCAGCTTAGCGTTGGGGACAGCTAAAGAGACCCAGTACTTC.

V and J are TRBV5-1 and TRBJ1-4, with 11 positions matching TRBD1. Looked up from germline, CDR1 is SGHRS and CDR2 is YFSETQ. With 1 base clipped from V and 7 bases from J, the junction kept 6 bases outside the gene matches. The CDR3 length is 16 residues. The chain's CDR3 is CASSLNSGTGGEKLFF. CDR3 bases: TGCGCCAGCAGCTTGAATTCAGGGACAGGGGGTGAAAAACTGTTTTTT.

The chain links TRBV27 to TRBJ2-5; tentatively, D is TRBD1 (5 bases). The J call is doubtful: the DNA matches TRBJ2-7 better. The CDR3 has 11 amino acids. From germline, CDR1 is MNHEY and CDR2 SMNVEV (reference sequence). The CDR3 sequence is CASRNRYEQYF. In nucleotides, the CDR3 is TGTGCCAGCAGAAACAGGTACGAGCAGTACTTC.

V is TRBV6-1 and J is TRBJ2-5; 7 nucleotides line up with TRBD2. V gave up 7 bases and J gave up 5 bases; unmatched junction bases: 7. The germline CDR1 and CDR2 sequences are MNHNS and SASEGT. This CDR3 contains 13 residues. The CDR3 spells CASISGKWETQYF. The CDR3 bases are TGTGCCAGCATCAGCGGGAAGTGGGAGACCCAGTACTTC.

The genes are TRBV30 and TRBJ2-7; D may be TRBD2 (7 bases). Trimming removed 0 bases from V and 9 bases from J, with 15 bases in between. Germline CDR1 and CDR2: GTSNPN and SVGIG (reference sequence). CDR3 length: 13 residues. CDR3 DNA: TGTGCCTGGAGTGTAAACAGGGAGGGCATGCAGTACTTC. This gives the protein CAWSVNREGMQYF.

V gene TRBV28 combines with J gene TRBJ1-2; maybe TRBD1 (5 bases). The CDR3 contains 15 residues. CDR1 is MDHEN, CDR2 SYDVKM, per germline. V was clipped by 2 bases and J by 6 bases, with 16 bases between them. This chain's CDR3 is CASSLPDSGGDGYTF. CDR3 coding DNA: TGTGCCAGCAGTTTACCGGACTCAGGAGGGGATGGCTACACCTTC.

This clone was observed a single time. The chain links TRBV10-1 to TRBJ2-1; 14 bases fit TRBD2. Germline loops: CDR1 WNHNN, CDR2 SYGVQD (reference sequence). The CDR3 spans 16 residues. V lost 4 bases and J lost 8; bases outside the gene matches: 7. In DNA form, the CDR3 reads TGCGCCAGCAGTGTTCCCGGGACTAGCGGGAGCGATGAGCAGTTCTTC. Its translation: CASSVPGTSGSDEQFF.

In its sample, this clone was seen a few times. Other nucleotide sequences from this sample produce the same CDR3. The genes are TRBV6-5 and TRBJ2-7, with 11 bases identical to TRBD1. Unmatched junction bases numbered 4, after V lost 2 bases and J lost 4 bases. Germline V gene sequence: CDR1 MNHEY, CDR2 SVGAGI. The length of the CDR3 is 15 residues. The CDR3 DNA reads as TGTGCCAGCAGTTACCGGGACAGGGGGGGGTACGAGCAGTACTTC. Protein: CASSYRDRGGYEQYF.

The rearrangement links TRBV5-1 to TRBJ2-5, with D maybe TRBD2 (6 bases). TRBJ2-7 matches the DNA end more closely, so the J call is doubtful. CDR3 length: 14 residues. Germline V gives CDR1 SGHRS, CDR2 YFSETQ. Here the CDR3 DNA reads TGCGCCAGCAGCACGGGAGCAAGCTCCTACGAGCAGTACTTC. It codes for CASSTGASSYEQYF.

The rearrangement uses TRBV7-9 and TRBJ2-1; 8 bases map to TRBD1. V gave up 5 bases and J gave up 0 bases; unmatched junction bases: 3. The germline gives CDR1 SEHNR, CDR2 FQNEAQ (reference sequence). CDR3 length equals 15 residues. CDR3: CASSPDRVSYNEQFF. Here the CDR3 DNA reads TGTGCCAGCAGCCCGGACAGGGTCTCCTACAATGAGCAGTTCTTC.